Below, 10 T cell receptor beta chains from the same sample are listed, as sequenced in a study of cytomegalovirus exposure and HLA in healthy donors. PCR primers comprised 60 Vbeta and 13 Jbeta primers. Profiled with immunoSEQ multiplex PCR; TCRdb holds only in-frame clones, not every one. The table has more than 85,000 clones, more than 65% seen once. Material for sequencing was PBMCs. The receptors were sampled from a woman between 45 and 65 years old in good health and CMV-seropositive.

The chain couples TRBV2 to TRBJ1-2; 9 bases fit TRBD1. Losses at the gene ends were 4 bases for V and 2 bases for J; bases not matched to a gene: 5. This CDR3 is built from 15 residues. Germline V gene lookup returns CDR1 SNHLY and CDR2 FYNNEI. This CDR3 is CASSGGTGTNYGYTF. The CDR3 DNA reads TGTGCCAGCAGTGGTGGGACAGGGACGAACTATGGCTACACCTTC.

The gene calls are TRBV19 and TRBJ1-2; 10 nucleotides align to TRBD1. Unmatched junction bases numbered 18, after V lost 3 bases and J lost 8 bases. Germline CDR1 LNHDA, CDR2 SQIVND (reference sequence). The CDR3 runs 18 residues. The CDR3 loop is CASSIRPGQGRDVWGYTF. The CDR3, as DNA: TGTGCCAGTAGTATCCGCCCGGGACAGGGGCGTGATGTCTGGGGCTACACCTTC.

The chain employs TRBV7-9 and TRBJ2-3; 9 bases are shared with TRBD2. CDR1 SEHNR and CDR2 FQNEAQ come from the germline V gene (reference sequence). The CDR3 has 14 amino acids. Trimming removed 5 bases from V and 6 bases from J; junction bases left unmatched: 6. Written as DNA, the CDR3 is TGTGCCAGCAGCCTGAGCGGGGGGCCTGATACGCAGTATTTT. Protein: CASSLSGGPDTQYF.

V usage is TRBV9 and J usage is TRBJ2-3; no clear D gene. V lost 2 bases and J 0 bases, leaving 10 bases between the germline ends. The CDR3 length is 15 residues. Per germline, CDR1 SGDLS and CDR2 YYNGEE. This CDR3 reads CASSVNYYSTDTQYF. CDR3 bases: TGTGCCAGCAGCGTCAACTACTATAGCACAGATACGCAGTATTTT.

This rearrangement joins TRBV10-1 to TRBJ2-1; TRBD2 aligns across 10 bases. The V gene's germline CDR1 is WNHNN and CDR2 SYGVQD (reference sequence). Losses at the gene ends were 2 bases for V and 7 bases for J; bases not matched to a gene: 5. This CDR3 spans 15 amino acids. The chain's CDR3 is CASSEVAGGENEQFF. The CDR3 nucleotides read TGCGCCAGCAGTGAGGTAGCGGGGGGTGAGAATGAGCAGTTCTTC.

This clone was seen a few times. The rearrangement uses TRBV29-1 and TRBJ1-2, with 9 bases aligning to TRBD1. This CDR3 spans 13 amino acids. Germline CDR1 SQVTM, CDR2 ANQGSEA. V was pared by 2 bases and J by 3 bases, with 1 base of the junction left unmatched. For the CDR3, the DNA is TGCAGCGTTGAAAGGACAGGGGACTATGGCTACACCTTC. Protein: CSVERTGDYGYTF.

This chain links TRBV7-9 with TRBJ2-2, with 7 bases fitting TRBD1. The V gene end was trimmed by 4 bases and the J gene end by 1 base; junction bases not matched to a gene: 3. The CDR3 covers 15 residues. Per germline, CDR1 SEHNR and CDR2 FQNEAQ (reference sequence). For the CDR3, the DNA is TGTGCCAGCAGCTCTGACAGGGAGAACACCGGGGAGCTGTTTTTT. This translates into CASSSDRENTGELFF.

V gene TRBV4-2 combines with J gene TRBJ2-3; D uncertain. Germline V CDR1 and CDR2: LGHNA, YNFKEQ. V lost 5 bases and J lost 0, with 12 bases in between. The CDR3 extends over 15 amino acids. CDR3 amino acids: CASSSAIESTDTQYF. CDR3 in DNA: TGTGCCAGCAGCTCCGCCATAGAGAGCACAGATACGCAGTATTTT.

The CDR3 nucleotides are TGTGCCAGCAGTGAATGGGAGGTTACGCAGTATTTT. This codes for CASSEWEVTQYF. This sequence joins TRBV2 and TRBJ2-3; D might be TRBD2 (6 bases). Trimming took 2 bases from V and 8 from J, leaving 8 bases between them. Germline CDR1 SNHLY, CDR2 FYNNEI. The CDR3 length is 12 residues.

V usage is TRBV5-1 and J usage is TRBJ1-3; D may be TRBD1 (5 bases). This CDR3 is built from 15 residues. Trimming cost V 3 bases and J 0 bases, with 10 bases left between them. Per germline, CDR1 SGHRS and CDR2 YFSETQ. CDR3 nucleotides: TGCGCCAGCAGCTCCCAGGGCAGCTCTGGAAACACCATATATTTT. Its protein is CASSSQGSSGNTIYF.